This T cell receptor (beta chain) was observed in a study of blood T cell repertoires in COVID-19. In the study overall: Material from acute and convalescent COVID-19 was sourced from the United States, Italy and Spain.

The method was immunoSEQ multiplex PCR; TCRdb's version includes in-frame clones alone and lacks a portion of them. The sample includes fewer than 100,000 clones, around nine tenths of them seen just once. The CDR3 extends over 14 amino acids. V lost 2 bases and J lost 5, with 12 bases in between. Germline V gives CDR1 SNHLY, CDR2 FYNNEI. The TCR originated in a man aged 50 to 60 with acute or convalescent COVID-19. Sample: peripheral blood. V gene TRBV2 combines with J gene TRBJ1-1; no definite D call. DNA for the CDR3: TGTGCCAGCAGTGAACTCGGTCAGGCGACTGAAGCTTTCTTT. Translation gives CASSELGQATEAFF. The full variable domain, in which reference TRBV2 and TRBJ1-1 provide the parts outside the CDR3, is EPEVTQTPSHQVTQMGQEVILRCVPISNHLYFYWYRQILGQKVEFLVSFYNNEISEKSEIFDDQFSVERPDGSNFTLKIRSTKLEDSAMYFCASSELGQATEAFFGQGTRLTVV.